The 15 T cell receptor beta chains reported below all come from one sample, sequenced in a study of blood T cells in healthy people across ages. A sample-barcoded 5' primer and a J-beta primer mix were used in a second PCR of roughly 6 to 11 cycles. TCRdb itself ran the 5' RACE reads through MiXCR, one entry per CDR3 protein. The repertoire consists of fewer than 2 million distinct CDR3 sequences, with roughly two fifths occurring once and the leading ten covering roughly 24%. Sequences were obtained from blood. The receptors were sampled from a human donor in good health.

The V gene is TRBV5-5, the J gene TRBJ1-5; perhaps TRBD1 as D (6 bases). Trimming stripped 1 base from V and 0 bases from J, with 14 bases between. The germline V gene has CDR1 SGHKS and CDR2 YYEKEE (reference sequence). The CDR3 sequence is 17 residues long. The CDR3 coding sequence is TGTGCCAGCAGCTTGAACCCAGGGGTCGGTAGCAATCAGCCCCAGCATTTT. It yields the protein CASSLNPGVGSNQPQHF.

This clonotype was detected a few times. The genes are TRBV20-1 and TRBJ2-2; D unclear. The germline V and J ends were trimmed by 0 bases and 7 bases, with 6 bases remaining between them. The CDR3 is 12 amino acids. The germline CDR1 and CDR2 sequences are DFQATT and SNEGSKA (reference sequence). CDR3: CSARDRSGELFF. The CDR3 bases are TGCAGTGCTAGAGATCGGAGCGGGGAGCTGTTTTTT.

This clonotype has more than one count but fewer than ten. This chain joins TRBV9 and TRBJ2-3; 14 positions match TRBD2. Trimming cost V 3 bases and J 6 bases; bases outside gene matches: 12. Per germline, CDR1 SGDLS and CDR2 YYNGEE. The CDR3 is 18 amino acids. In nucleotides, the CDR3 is TGTGCCAGCAGCGCGGGACTAGCGGGGGCCCTACCCGGGGATACGCAGTATTTT. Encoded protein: CASSAGLAGALPGDTQYF.

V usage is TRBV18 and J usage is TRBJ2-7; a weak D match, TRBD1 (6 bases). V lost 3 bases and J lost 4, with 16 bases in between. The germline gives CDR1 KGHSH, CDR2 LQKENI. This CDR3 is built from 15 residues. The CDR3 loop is CASSPLGQGSYEQYF. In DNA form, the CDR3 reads TGTGCCAGCTCACCGTTGGGGCAGGGGTCGTACGAGCAGTACTTC. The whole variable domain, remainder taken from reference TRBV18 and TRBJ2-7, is NAGVMQNPRHLVRRRGQEARLRCSPMKGHSHVYWYRQLPEEGLKFMVYLQKENIIDESGMPKERFSAEFPKEGPSILRIQQVVRGDSAAYFCASSPLGQGSYEQYFGPGTRLTVT.

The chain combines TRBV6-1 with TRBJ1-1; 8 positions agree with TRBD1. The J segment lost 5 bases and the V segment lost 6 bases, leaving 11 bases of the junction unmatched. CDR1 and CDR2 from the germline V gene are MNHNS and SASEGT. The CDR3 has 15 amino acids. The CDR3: CASRLTTGDWTEAFF. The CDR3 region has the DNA TGTGCCAGCAGACTGACGACAGGGGACTGGACTGAAGCTTTCTTT.

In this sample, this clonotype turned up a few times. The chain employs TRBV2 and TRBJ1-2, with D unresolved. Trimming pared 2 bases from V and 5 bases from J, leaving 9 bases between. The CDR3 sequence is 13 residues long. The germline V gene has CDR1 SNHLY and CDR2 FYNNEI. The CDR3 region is CASSERTEYGYTF. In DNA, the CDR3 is TGTGCCAGCAGTGAAAGGACGGAGTATGGCTACACCTTC.

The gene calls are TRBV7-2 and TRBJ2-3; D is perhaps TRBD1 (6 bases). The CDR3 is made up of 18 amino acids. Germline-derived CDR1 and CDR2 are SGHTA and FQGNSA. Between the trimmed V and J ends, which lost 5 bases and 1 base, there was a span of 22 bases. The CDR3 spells CASSPRLHGGSGTDTQYF. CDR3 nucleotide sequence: TGTGCCAGCAGCCCGCGGCTCCATGGGGGCTCCGGCACAGATACGCAGTATTTT.

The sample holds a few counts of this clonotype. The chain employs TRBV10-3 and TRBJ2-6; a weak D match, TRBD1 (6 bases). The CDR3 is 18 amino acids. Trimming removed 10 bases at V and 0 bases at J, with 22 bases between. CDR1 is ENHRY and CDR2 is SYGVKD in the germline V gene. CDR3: CATRPPIGQISGANVLTF. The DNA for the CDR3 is TGTGCCACCCGACCGCCCATAGGACAGATCTCTGGGGCCAACGTCCTGACTTTC.

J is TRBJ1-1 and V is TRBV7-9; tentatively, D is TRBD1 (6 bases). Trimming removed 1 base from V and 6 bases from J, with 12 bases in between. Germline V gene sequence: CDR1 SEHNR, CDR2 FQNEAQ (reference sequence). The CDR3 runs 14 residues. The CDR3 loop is CASSLVRGGSEAFF. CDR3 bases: TGTGCCAGCAGCTTAGTGCGGGGGGGCTCTGAAGCTTTCTTT. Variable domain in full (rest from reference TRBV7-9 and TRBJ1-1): DTGVSQNPRHKITKRGQNVTFRCDPISEHNRLYWYRQTLGQGPEFLTYFQNEAQLEKSRLLSDRFSAERPKGSFSTLEIQRTEQGDSAMYLCASSLVRGGSEAFFGQGTRLTVV.

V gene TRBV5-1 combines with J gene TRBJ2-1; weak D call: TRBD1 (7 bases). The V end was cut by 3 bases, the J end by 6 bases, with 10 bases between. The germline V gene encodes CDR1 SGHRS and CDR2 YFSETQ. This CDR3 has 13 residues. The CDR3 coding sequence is TGCGCCAGCAGCTGGGGGGACAGCAATGAGCAGTTCTTC. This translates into CASSWGDSNEQFF.

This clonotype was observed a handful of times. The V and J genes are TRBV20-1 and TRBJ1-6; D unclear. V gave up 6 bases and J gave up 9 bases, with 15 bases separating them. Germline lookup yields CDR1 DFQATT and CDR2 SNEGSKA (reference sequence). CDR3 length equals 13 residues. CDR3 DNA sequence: TGCAGTGCCCAGACAACCGGGATTTCACCCCTCCACTTT. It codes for CSAQTTGISPLHF.

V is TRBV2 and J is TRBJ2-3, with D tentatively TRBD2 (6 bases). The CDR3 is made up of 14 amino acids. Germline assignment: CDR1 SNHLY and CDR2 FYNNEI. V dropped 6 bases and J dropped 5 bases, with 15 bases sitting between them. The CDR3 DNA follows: TGTGCCAGCAGGGCGGGACCCAGGCAAGATACGCAGTATTTT. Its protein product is CASRAGPRQDTQYF.

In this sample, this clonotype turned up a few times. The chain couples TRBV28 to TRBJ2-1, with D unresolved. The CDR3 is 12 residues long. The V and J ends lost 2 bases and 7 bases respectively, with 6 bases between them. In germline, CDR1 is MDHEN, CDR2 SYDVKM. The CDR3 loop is CASSLPLNEQFF. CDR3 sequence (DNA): TGTGCCAGCAGTTTACCGTTAAATGAGCAGTTCTTC.

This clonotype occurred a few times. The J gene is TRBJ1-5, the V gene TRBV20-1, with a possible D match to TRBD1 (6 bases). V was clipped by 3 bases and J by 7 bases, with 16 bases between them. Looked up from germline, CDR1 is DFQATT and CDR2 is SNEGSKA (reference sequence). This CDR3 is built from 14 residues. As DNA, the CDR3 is TGCAGTGCTAGCGACAGGTTTATAGGACAGCCCCAGCATTTT. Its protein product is CSASDRFIGQPQHF.

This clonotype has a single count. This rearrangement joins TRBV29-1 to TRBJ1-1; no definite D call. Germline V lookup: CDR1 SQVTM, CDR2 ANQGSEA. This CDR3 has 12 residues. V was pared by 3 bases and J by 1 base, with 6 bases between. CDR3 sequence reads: CSVDRRNTEAFF. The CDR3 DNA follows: TGCAGCGTTGATAGACGGAACACTGAAGCTTTCTTT. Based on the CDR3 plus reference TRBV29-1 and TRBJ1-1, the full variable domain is SAVISQKPSRDICQRGTSLTIQCQVDSQVTMMFWYRQQPGQSLTLIATANQGSEATYESGFVIDKFPISRPNLTFSTLTVSNMSPEDSSIYLCSVDRRNTEAFFGQGTRLTVV.